The 25 T cell receptor beta chains reported below all come from one sample, sequenced in a study of regulatory T cells in long-lasting Graves disease. According to the study, TCR beta libraries were built with iRepertoire HTBI primers and CDR3-region Arm-PCR. TCRdb passed the multiplex PCR reads through MiXCR, listing each CDR3 protein once. Of 300,000 to 400,000 distinct CDR3 sequences listed, 15% are singletons. Time point of the sample: newly diagnosed GD, antithyroid drugs for less than 3 months. RNA isolated from PBMCs was used to make the TCR library. The starting material was peripheral blood mononuclear cells (PBMCs), obtained at new diagnosis, from a patient treated with antithyroid drugs. These receptors came from a female donor with Graves disease.

This clonotype was detected many times. J is TRBJ1-2 and V is TRBV5-1, with D unresolved. Per the germline V gene, CDR1 is SGHRS and CDR2 is YFSETQ. The CDR3 has 16 amino acids. The V gene lost 0 bases and the J gene lost 0 bases, with 12 bases spanning the gap. The CDR3 loop reads CASSLEPQATNYGYTF. The CDR3, as DNA: TGCGCCAGCAGCTTGGAGCCCCAGGCGACTAACTATGGCTACACCTTC.

This clonotype was counted ten times or more. The V and J genes are TRBV24-1 and TRBJ2-1, with 7 bases aligning to TRBD2. The V gene's germline CDR1 is KGHDR and CDR2 SFDVKD. The junction had 2 bases not matched to a gene; V was cut back by 1 base and J by 9 bases. CDR3 length: 13 amino acids. DNA for the CDR3: TGTGCCACCAGTGATTTTGGGAGGGGTGAGCAGTTCTTC. Amino acid sequence: CATSDFGRGEQFF.

A few counts support this clonotype. The chain joins TRBV27 to TRBJ1-5, with a possible D match to TRBD1 (6 bases). This CDR3 is 13 amino acids long. V lost 4 bases and J lost 7, with 11 bases in between. The germline gives CDR1 MNHEY, CDR2 SMNVEV (reference sequence). The CDR3 spells CASSYNRDQPQHF. The CDR3 DNA reads as TGTGCCAGCAGTTACAACAGGGACCAGCCCCAGCATTTT.

The rearrangement links TRBV9 to TRBJ2-3; 8 bases line up with TRBD2. Germline V gene lookup returns CDR1 SGDLS and CDR2 YYNGEE. CDR3 size: 17 residues. V gave up 5 bases and J gave up 5 bases; unmatched junction bases: 16. The CDR3 DNA follows: TGTGCCAGCAGTCACAGACGGTTAGCGGGATCACGAGATACGCAGTATTTT. It specifies CASSHRRLAGSRDTQYF.

This clonotype was observed at least ten times. The rearrangement links TRBV15 to TRBJ1-1; D possibly corresponds to TRBD1 (6 bases). Germline V lookup: CDR1 LNHNV, CDR2 YYDKDF (reference sequence). The ends were cut back, 4 bases at V and 10 bases at J, with 13 bases in the middle. The CDR3 extends over 12 amino acids. The CDR3 region has the DNA TGTGCCACCAGCACTACAGGGACGGGAGCTTTCTTT. It encodes CATSTTGTGAFF.

This clonotype was recorded only once. V usage is TRBV11-2 and J usage is TRBJ2-3; D is unclear. Germline V CDR1 and CDR2: SGHAT, FQNNGV. The CDR3 spans 15 residues. Trimming stripped 2 bases from V and 2 bases from J, with 11 bases between. The CDR3 coding sequence is TGTGCCAGCAGCTTAAGTGCAGGACCCACAGATACGCAGTATTTT. This encodes CASSLSAGPTDTQYF.

This clonotype was picked up many times. The chain has TRBV4-3 and TRBJ2-1, with D perhaps TRBD1 (6 bases). V was clipped by 3 bases and J by 8 bases, with 20 bases between them. The CDR3 is made up of 16 amino acids. Germline assignment: CDR1 LGHNA and CDR2 YSLEER. As DNA, the CDR3 is TGCGCCAGCAGCCATGCCGCGGTCAGGGGAGTCGATGAGCAGTTCTTC. This sequence encodes CASSHAAVRGVDEQFF.

J is TRBJ2-5 and V is TRBV4-3; D possibly corresponds to TRBD2 (5 bases). Germline loops: CDR1 LGHNA, CDR2 YSLEER. The CDR3 spans 15 residues. With 0 bases removed from V and 2 bases from J, the gap between germline ends came to 10 bases. CDR3 residues: CASSQDSGNQETQYF. CDR3 nucleotide sequence: TGCGCCAGCAGCCAAGATTCCGGGAATCAAGAGACCCAGTACTTC.

This clonotype appeared many times. This chain joins TRBV27 and TRBJ2-7; 7 nucleotides match TRBD1. The V gene end was trimmed by 1 base and the J gene end by 0 bases; junction bases not matched to a gene: 6. CDR3 length: 16 residues. Germline CDR1 is MNHEY and CDR2 is SMNVEV (reference sequence). CDR3 in DNA: TGTGCCAGCAGTTTATTTCTCGGGACAGCCTCCTACGAGCAGTACTTC. Amino acids: CASSLFLGTASYEQYF.

This clonotype was seen many times. The chain has TRBV5-1 and TRBJ2-7; D might be TRBD1 (5 bases). With 6 bases removed from V and 3 bases from J, the gap between germline ends came to 13 bases. The CDR3 loop spans 13 amino acids. Germline CDR1 is SGHRS and CDR2 is YFSETQ. In DNA form, the CDR3 reads TGCGCCAGCACAACAGGAAGAGACTACGAGCAGTACTTC. As protein: CASTTGRDYEQYF.

This clonotype was picked up one time. The chain combines TRBV7-3 with TRBJ2-2, with TRBD2 matching 9 bases. CDR3 size: 16 residues. J was trimmed by 7 bases and V by 2 bases; bases with no gene match: 8. The V gene's germline CDR1 is SGHTA and CDR2 FQGTGA. CDR3 in amino acids: CASSLVLAGVGGELFF. The DNA for the CDR3 is TGTGCCAGCAGCTTAGTCTTAGCGGGGGTCGGCGGGGAGCTGTTTTTT.

This clonotype was counted between two and nine times. The genes are TRBV4-1 and TRBJ2-1, with 7 bases identical to TRBD2. This CDR3 has 15 residues. The germline V gene has CDR1 MGHRA and CDR2 YSYEKL. V shed 3 bases, J shed 4 bases, and the junction held 6 bases outside the gene matches. CDR3: CASSHRDGGYNEQFF. The CDR3 region has the DNA TGCGCCAGCAGCCACCGGGACGGGGGGTACAATGAGCAGTTCTTC.

This clonotype was detected ten times or more. V is TRBV6-1 and J is TRBJ1-2; tentatively, D is TRBD1 (6 bases). Trimming removed 7 bases at V and 4 bases at J, with 16 bases between. This CDR3 region has 14 residues. Germline V gene sequence: CDR1 MNHNS, CDR2 SASEGT. CDR3 coding DNA: TGTGCCAGCAAACGACCAGGGGAGGCCTATGGCTACACCTTC. Its protein product is CASKRPGEAYGYTF.

J is TRBJ1-2 and V is TRBV6-1; 9 nucleotides line up with TRBD1. The CDR3 loop spans 18 amino acids. Germline V lookup: CDR1 MNHNS, CDR2 SASEGT. J gave up 1 base and V 5 bases, and 14 bases lay outside the gene matches. The CDR3 nucleotides read TGTGCCAGCAGTCCGTCAATAAACACAGGGGGCGGTAACTATGGCTACACCTTC. Protein sequence: CASSPSINTGGGNYGYTF.

This clonotype showed up just a few times. The rearrangement joins TRBV6-1 to TRBJ2-7, with 8 bases matching TRBD1. The CDR3 contains 14 residues. The V gene's germline CDR1 is MNHNS and CDR2 SASEGT. J gave up 4 bases and V 3 bases, and 5 bases lay outside the gene matches. CDR3: CASSETGAGYEQYF. The CDR3 DNA reads TGTGCCAGCAGTGAGACAGGGGCAGGATACGAGCAGTACTTC.

This clonotype has a handful of counts. This chain uses TRBV6-1 with TRBJ1-3, with no clear D. Trimming stripped 8 bases from V and 0 bases from J, with 8 bases between. The CDR3 loop spans 13 amino acids. Looked up from germline, CDR1 is MNHNS and CDR2 is SASEGT. The CDR3 DNA follows: TGTGCCAGCGAGGAGAGCTCTGGAAACACCATATATTTT. Translated, it gives CASEESSGNTIYF.

In this sample, this clonotype turned up many times. The chain joins TRBV7-6 to TRBJ1-6; D is uncertain. Trimming took off 5 bases at V and 5 bases at J, with 16 bases between the two ends. This CDR3 contains 16 residues. Germline CDR1 reads SGHVS; CDR2 reads FNYEAQ. The CDR3 DNA is TGTGCCAGCAGCAAGAACCGCGGATCCGATAATTCACCCCTCCACTTT. Its protein is CASSKNRGSDNSPLHF.

In this sample, this clonotype turned up once. The rearrangement links TRBV12-3 or TRBV12-4 to TRBJ2-1; D is perhaps TRBD1 (6 bases). V shed 3 bases and J shed 7 bases, with 13 bases lying between them. The CDR3 contains 14 residues. The CDR3 DNA follows: TGTGCCAGCAGTTTCGGTAGGACAGCTAATGAGCAGTTCTTC. Residues: CASSFGRTANEQFF.

This clonotype was counted many times. The chain uses TRBV12-3 or TRBV12-4 and TRBJ1-5, with 7 bases lining up with TRBD1. This CDR3 region has 15 residues. V was clipped by 5 bases and J by 5 bases; unmatched bases: 9. The CDR3 DNA reads as TGTGCCAGCAGTCCTGGGGACAGTACCTATCAGCCCCAGCATTTT. Protein: CASSPGDSTYQPQHF.

This clonotype has ten or more counts. This chain connects TRBV5-4 to TRBJ2-7; 10 positions agree with TRBD2. V lost 5 bases to trimming and J lost 1 base; unmatched junction nucleotides: 0. Per germline, CDR1 SGHNT and CDR2 YYREEE (reference sequence). The length of the CDR3 is 13 residues. This CDR3 reads CASRLAGSYEQYF. The CDR3 DNA reads as TGTGCCAGCAGACTAGCGGGATCCTACGAGCAGTACTTC.

This clonotype was seen a handful of times. The CDR3 DNA reads TGTGCCAGCAGCACCCACTGGTCTCCTGGACAACCGAACACCGGGGAGCTGTTTTTT. Its translation is CASSTHWSPGQPNTGELFF. The V and J genes are TRBV11-2 and TRBJ2-2; tentatively, D is TRBD1 (5 bases). From germline, CDR1 is SGHAT and CDR2 FQNNGV. This CDR3 is 19 amino acids long. V was trimmed by 5 bases and J by 0 bases, leaving 22 bases between them.

The rearrangement links TRBV6-1 to TRBJ2-5; unclear D gene. Germline lookup yields CDR1 MNHNS and CDR2 SASEGT. Deletions cut 5 bases from V and 8 bases from J, with 27 bases between. The CDR3 has 17 amino acids. The CDR3 loop is CASSRVSAVWTPVTQYF. CDR3 in DNA: TGTGCCAGCAGTCGGGTCTCGGCGGTTTGGACGCCAGTTACCCAGTACTTC.

This clonotype showed up just a few times. V gene TRBV6-1 combines with J gene TRBJ1-5; tentatively, D is TRBD1 (6 bases). Trimming removed 5 bases from V and 6 bases from J, with 14 bases in between. The length of the CDR3 is 14 residues. Germline lookup yields CDR1 MNHNS and CDR2 SASEGT. CDR3 region: CASSNLGASQPQHF. In nucleotides, the CDR3 is TGTGCCAGCAGTAATTTGGGGGCTTCTCAGCCCCAGCATTTT.

This clonotype came up many times. The chain employs TRBV28 and TRBJ2-1, with D possibly matching TRBD2 (5 bases). The CDR3 sequence is 14 residues long. Trimming removed 5 bases at V and 8 bases at J, with 16 bases between. In germline, CDR1 is MDHEN, CDR2 SYDVKM. CDR3 residues: CASSPWWGVDEQFF. In DNA form, the CDR3 reads TGTGCCAGCAGTCCCTGGTGGGGAGTGGATGAGCAGTTCTTC. The whole variable domain, remainder taken from reference TRBV28 and TRBJ2-1, is DVKVTQSSRYLVKRTGEKVFLECVQDMDHENMFWYRQDPGLGLRLIYFSYDVKMKEKGDIPEGYSVSREKKERFSLILESASTNQTSMYLCASSPWWGVDEQFFGPGTRLTVL.

This clonotype was picked up a small number of times. The chain joins TRBV27 to TRBJ2-5; D is unresolved. Germline V gives CDR1 MNHEY, CDR2 SMNVEV (reference sequence). This CDR3 contains 15 residues. With 3 bases removed from V and 2 bases from J, the gap between germline ends came to 13 bases. The chain's CDR3 is CASSFLGSGQETQYF. CDR3 DNA sequence: TGTGCCAGCAGTTTTCTTGGATCCGGGCAAGAGACCCAGTACTTC.